There are many counts of the clone carrying this T cell receptor beta chain. This entry belongs to a study of human T cells and chemical hapten exposure. The time point was: patch test 1, 2 weeks after DPC sensitization. Described treatment: therapeutic diphenylcyclopropenone sensitization with weekly scalp DPC. Patients had alopecia, were aged 18 to 70, and were not pregnant. TCRdb re-derived calls from the RACE reads in MiXCR, one entry per CDR3 protein. This table has approximately 340,000 distinct CDR3 sequences, around 7% appearing once. The material sequenced was whole blood, taken in connection with sensitization to the hapten diphenylcyclopropenone (DPC). This receptor was taken from a young woman with alopecia areata. Some clones in this sample may be carry-over from other donors' samples.

CDR3 protein: CASSYSGQNTGELFF. The CDR3 DNA reads as TGTGCCAGCAGTTACTCCGGACAGAACACCGGGGAGCTGTTTTTT. The chain joins TRBV6-6 to TRBJ2-2; D may be TRBD1 (5 bases). Germline CDR1 reads MNHNY; CDR2 reads SVGAGI (reference sequence). Trimming stripped 0 bases from V and 1 base from J, with 6 bases between. This CDR3 contains 15 residues.